This T cell receptor (beta chain) emerged from a study of regulatory T cells in long-lasting Graves disease. This clonotype was detected a few times. Arm-PCR of CDR3 regions and iRepertoire HTBI primers were the basis on which TCR beta libraries were built. TCRdb analysed the multiplex PCR reads with MiXCR anew, one entry per CDR3 protein. The sample has around 460,000 distinct CDR3 sequences, around 15% seen once. Looked up from germline, CDR1 is MGHRA and CDR2 is YSYEKL. This CDR3 has 14 amino acids. Trimming left V 5 bases short and J 3 bases short, with 11 bases between. Time point: newly diagnosed GD, antithyroid drugs for less than 3 months. PBMC-extracted RNA yielded the TCR library. Peripheral blood, approximately 9.6 milliliters of it, was drawn into EDTA tubes. This sample was shared with a second study, whose subject was T cells in Graves' hyperthyroidism and ophthalmopathy.

The source of this sequence is a woman in her forties or fifties with Graves disease. This chain joins TRBV4-1 and TRBJ1-3, with D perhaps TRBD1 (5 bases). The sequencing here drew on peripheral blood mononuclear cells (PBMCs), taken at new diagnosis, from a patient treated with antithyroid drugs. CDR3 residues: CASSSGTYGNTIYF. CDR3 bases: TGCGCCAGCAGCTCTGGGACCTATGGAAACACCATATATTTT.